This TCR beta chain derives from a study of blood T cell repertoires in COVID-19. The V gene end was trimmed by 5 bases and the J gene end by 0 bases; junction bases not matched to a gene: 9. This CDR3 region has 16 residues. This clone has a single count. In the original workflow: Cell counts per sample came from amplifying reference gene primers. Generated by immunoSEQ multiplex PCR, the TCRdb table keeps only in-frame clones and is missing some. For V, J and clone size, that table is used; D and trimming come from the DNA. The profile covers 300,000 or so clones, with around 90% appearing a single time and less than 3.5% taken by the ten largest. Enrolled during active infection, Seattle patients were then followed longitudinally.

This clonotype was sampled from a woman aged 25-40 years with COVID-19, enrolled during active disease. The V and J genes are TRBV23-1 and TRBJ1-1; 7 positions match TRBD1. TRBV23-1 is an ORF, with its function uncertain. Material: peripheral blood. Here the CDR3 reads CASSWNIQGMNTEAFF. CDR3 nucleotides: TGCGCCAGCAGTTGGAACATACAGGGGATGAACACTGAAGCTTTCTTT.